Listed below are T cell receptor beta chains from one sample, sequenced in a study of blood T cell repertoires in COVID-19. Sequenced by immunoSEQ multiplex PCR; TCRdb stores in-frame clones only, minus some. The sample contains about 280,000 clones, 75% to 95% of which appear only once. Material: PBMCs or T cells enriched from blood (not recorded which). The receptors were sampled from a man aged 35-49 years who had been exposed to COVID-19. The CDR3 runs from the conserved cysteine through the conserved F or W. The D gene is left open where the match is weak. Clone size is stated in some rows and not others, as once, few, many or a class when expanded.

j_gene	abundance	v_gene	d_gene	CDR3aa	CDR3nt
TRBJ1-3	.	TRBV3-1/TRBV3-2	.	CASSQGLHSGNTIYF	TGTGCCAGCAGCCAAGGACTTCACTCTGGAAACACCATATATTTT
TRBJ1-2	.	TRBV3-1/TRBV3-2	TRBD1	CASSQDVATGGGGYTF	TGTGCCAGCAGCCAAGATGTCGCGACAGGGGGCGGTGGCTACACCTTC
TRBJ2-7	.	TRBV11-3	.	CASSLSRGEGYEQYF	TGTGCCAGCAGCTTATCCAGGGGAGAGGGCTACGAGCAGTACTTC
TRBJ1-3	.	TRBV23-1	.	CASSQSKAQWGGSGNTIYF	TGCGCCAGCAGTCAATCGAAGGCCCAATGGGGGGGCTCTGGAAACACCATATATTTT
TRBJ2-1	once	TRBV4-3	TRBD2	CASSHDSGRHNEQFF	TGCGCCAGCAGCCACGATAGCGGGAGGCACAATGAGCAGTTCTTC
TRBJ2-2	.	TRBV9	TRBD1	CASSNPQGAVNTGELFF	TGTGCCAGCAGCAACCCACAGGGGGCTGTAAACACCGGGGAGCTGTTTTTT
TRBJ1-5	.	TRBV28	TRBD1	CASSLGPGGFQPQHF	TGTGCCAGCAGTTTGGGGCCAGGGGGATTTCAGCCCCAGCATTTT
TRBJ2-3	.	TRBV3-1/TRBV3-2	TRBD2	CASIAGGGDTQYF	TGTGCCTCTATAGCGGGAGGTGGAGATACGCAGTATTTT
TRBJ1-4	.	TRBV18	.	CASSQSRQAPLEKLFF	TGTGCCAGCTCACAATCCAGACAGGCCCCATTGGAAAAACTGTTTTTT
TRBJ2-7	.	TRBV9	TRBD1	CASSAGTGVYEQYF	TGTGCCAGCAGCGCCGGGACAGGGGTCTACGAGCAGTACTTC
TRBJ2-5	.	TRBV25-1	.	CASSDLRQFQETQYF	TGTGCCAGCAGTGATCTAAGACAGTTCCAAGAGACCCAGTACTTC
TRBJ2-7	.	TRBV9	TRBD2	CASSPVGVAGSYEQYF	TGTGCCAGCAGCCCCGTTGGGGTAGCGGGCTCCTACGAGCAGTACTTC
TRBJ1-5	.	TRBV28	.	CASSLSGPGQPQHF	TGTGCCAGCAGTTTATCAGGGCCAGGTCAGCCCCAGCATTTT
TRBJ2-2	.	TRBV19	TRBD1	CASSTGLLMRTGELFF	TGTGCCAGTTCGACAGGGTTATTGATGCGGACCGGGGAGCTGTTTTTT
TRBJ2-1	.	TRBV6-2/TRBV6-3	.	CASSYPADNEQFF	TGTGCCAGCAGTTACCCGGCGGACAATGAGCAGTTCTTC
TRBJ1-4	.	TRBV30	TRBD1	CAWNKGTGREKLFF	TGTGCCTGGAATAAGGGGACAGGGAGAGAAAAACTGTTTTTT
TRBJ1-6	.	TRBV6-5	.	CASRSGIYGNSPLHF	TGTGCCAGCAGATCCGGGATCTACGGAAATTCACCCCTCCACTTT